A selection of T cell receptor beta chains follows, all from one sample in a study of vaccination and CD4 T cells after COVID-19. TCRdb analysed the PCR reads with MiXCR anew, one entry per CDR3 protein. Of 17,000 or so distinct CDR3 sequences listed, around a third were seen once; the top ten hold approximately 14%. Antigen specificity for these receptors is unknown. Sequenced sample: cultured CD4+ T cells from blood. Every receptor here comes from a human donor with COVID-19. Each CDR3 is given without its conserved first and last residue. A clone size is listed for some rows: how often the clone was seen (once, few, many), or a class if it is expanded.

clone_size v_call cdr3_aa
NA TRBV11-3 ASSLEGGSDEQY
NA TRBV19 ASSIVRGDQPQH
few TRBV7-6 ASSLGTSGGTYQETQY
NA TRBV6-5 ASSYGGMNTEAF
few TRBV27 ASSYAPTDTQY
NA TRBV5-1 ASSLAGGGNGYT
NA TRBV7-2 ASSLSYGNTIY
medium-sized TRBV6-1 ASSATQGTGNTIY
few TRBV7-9 ASSLRGSGNTIY
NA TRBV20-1 SARSGGFGNTIY
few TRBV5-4 ASSLVPTAFDRGHTEAF
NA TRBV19 ASSRGQGQHTGELF
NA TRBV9 ASSVAGRTNYGYT
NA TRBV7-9 ASSQPTLGNTIY
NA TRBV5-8 ASSLEGRRYGYT
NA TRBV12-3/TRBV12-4 ASKGGEYEQY